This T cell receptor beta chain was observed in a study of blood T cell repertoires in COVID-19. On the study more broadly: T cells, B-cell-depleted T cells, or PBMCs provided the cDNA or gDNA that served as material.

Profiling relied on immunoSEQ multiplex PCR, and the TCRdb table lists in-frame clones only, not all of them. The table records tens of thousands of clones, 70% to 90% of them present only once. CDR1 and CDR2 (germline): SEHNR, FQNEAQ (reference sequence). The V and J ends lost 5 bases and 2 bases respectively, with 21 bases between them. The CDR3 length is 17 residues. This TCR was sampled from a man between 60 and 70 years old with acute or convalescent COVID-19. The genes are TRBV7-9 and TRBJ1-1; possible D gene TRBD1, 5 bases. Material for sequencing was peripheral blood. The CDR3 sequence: CASSDTSGGRFNTEAFF. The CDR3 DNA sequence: TGTGCCAGCAGCGACACGAGCGGGGGTAGGTTTAACACTGAAGCTTTCTTT.